This T cell receptor beta chain is from a study of T cell responses to AZD1222 COVID-19 vaccine. Produced via immunoSEQ multiplex PCR; TCRdb's table is partial and in-frame only. Of some 120,000 clones listed, 88% are singletons. V was shortened by 1 base and J by 4 bases, with 14 bases between the two germline ends. The CDR3 consists of 15 residues. Germline V gives CDR1 GTSNPN, CDR2 SVGIG (reference sequence). V usage is TRBV30 and J usage is TRBJ1-3; D unclear. The sequencing used peripheral blood, collected on day 0 of MenACWY control vaccination. The clonotype originates from an adult in good health. The CDR3 coding sequence is TGTGCCTGGAGTGACGGGCCGCTGTCCGGAAACACCATATATTTT. This translates into CAWSDGPLSGNTIYF.